This T cell receptor beta chain was documented in a study of T cells in Graves' hyperthyroidism and ophthalmopathy. The CDR3 totals 12 residues. V was cut by 7 bases and J by 2 bases, with 8 bases left in between. Germline V gives CDR1 SGHRS, CDR2 YFSETQ. This clonotype was counted at least ten times. From RNA transcripts, TCR beta CDR3 regions were amplified. Researchers ran a first-round RT-PCR on the TCR CDR3 using the HTBI primer set. Via MiXCR, TCRdb re-called the multiplex PCR reads, giving one row per CDR3 protein. The sample lists 400,000 or so distinct CDR3 sequences; 11% to 15% were seen once.

The receptor was derived from a man aged 50-59 years with Graves' ophthalmopathy. The sequenced sample consisted of blood. The genes are TRBV5-1 and TRBJ2-3; D possibly uses TRBD1 or TRBD2 (5 bases each). The CDR3 DNA reads TGCGCCAGCGGGGACGACACAGATACGCAGTATTTT. It encodes CASGDDTDTQYF.